The 14 T cell receptor beta chains in this list originate from one sample, sequenced in a study of blood T cell repertoires in COVID-19. Data came from immunoSEQ multiplex PCR; TCRdb stores just in-frame clones and leaves some out. The sample lists about 190,000 clones, approximately 81% seen once, with around 20% in the top ten. What was sequenced was peripheral blood. The receptors come from a human donor in a cohort sampled during active COVID-19.

The chain couples TRBV4-1 to TRBJ2-6, with D hard to call. V shed 0 bases and J shed 2 bases, with 11 bases lying between them. The CDR3 extends over 17 amino acids. The germline V gene has CDR1 MGHRA and CDR2 YSYEKL. CDR3 loop: CASSQDGQATGANVLTF. CDR3 nucleotides: TGCGCCAGCAGCCAAGATGGGCAGGCGACTGGGGCCAACGTCCTGACTTTC.

The rearrangement uses TRBV12-3 or TRBV12-4 and TRBJ2-5; no reliable D call. The CDR3 loop spans 12 amino acids. Between the trimmed V and J ends, which lost 4 bases and 7 bases, there was a span of 10 bases. The CDR3 loop reads CASSSGLGTQYF. CDR3 nucleotide sequence: TGTGCCAGCAGTTCCGGTCTAGGGACCCAGTACTTC.

Of note for this clone: The same CDR3 arises from other DNA sequences in this sample as well. The chain joins TRBV11-3 to TRBJ2-2; 7 bases align to TRBD2. J lost 0 bases, V lost 3 bases, and 1 base had no gene match. This CDR3 region has 15 residues. Germline lookup yields CDR1 SGHNT and CDR2 YENEEA. CDR3 protein: CASSLGGANTGELFF. CDR3 bases: TGTGCCAGCAGCTTGGGAGGGGCGAACACCGGGGAGCTGTTTTTT.

The rearrangement joins TRBV29-1 to TRBJ2-5, with 7 positions matching TRBD2. J gave up 3 bases and V 6 bases, and 10 bases lay outside the gene matches. Germline assignment: CDR1 SQVTM and CDR2 ANQGSEA. The CDR3 consists of 14 residues. In DNA, the CDR3 is TGCAGCGTCGCAGTACAGCGGGACGAAGAGACCCAGTACTTC. Its protein product is CSVAVQRDEETQYF.

The chain carries TRBV7-9 and TRBJ2-7, with 7 bases lining up with TRBD1. Germline-derived CDR1 and CDR2 are SEHNR and FQNEAQ (reference sequence). The CDR3 is 15 residues long. The V and J ends lost 1 base and 1 base, in that order; junction bases with no gene match: 4. CDR3 bases: TGTGCCAGCAGCTTAGTATCGGGACAGTCCTACGAGCAGTACTTC. Translation: CASSLVSGQSYEQYF.

The gene calls are TRBV6-2 or TRBV6-3 and TRBJ2-2; tentatively, D is TRBD1 (5 bases). CDR3 length equals 14 residues. V was shortened by 5 bases and J by 3 bases, with 10 bases between the two germline ends. Per germline, CDR1 MNHEY and CDR2 SVGEGT. CDR3 DNA: TGTGCCAGCAGTAGACAGCTGGACACCGGGGAGCTGTTTTTT. Protein sequence: CASSRQLDTGELFF.

J is TRBJ2-7 and V is TRBV18; the match to TRBD2 covers 8 bases. With V trimmed by 3 bases and J by 2 bases, 6 bases remained unmatched. The CDR3 has 15 amino acids. Germline V gene lookup returns CDR1 KGHSH and CDR2 LQKENI. Here the CDR3 reads CASSPGSGSTYEQYF. For the CDR3, the DNA is TGTGCCAGCTCACCTGGGAGCGGGAGTACCTACGAGCAGTACTTC.

The chain is built from TRBV5-6 and TRBJ1-3; D is ambiguous. Germline V CDR1 and CDR2: SGHDT, YYEEEE. This CDR3 contains 15 residues. Trimming pared 1 base from V and 2 bases from J, leaving 10 bases between. In DNA, the CDR3 is TGTGCCAGCAGCTTGTTTCTCGGGACTGGAAACACCATATATTTT. It yields the protein CASSLFLGTGNTIYF. Full variable domain (missing parts from reference TRBV5-6 and TRBJ1-3): DAGVTQSPTHLIKTRGQQVTLRCSPKSGHDTVSWYQQALGQGPQFIFQYYEEEERQRGNFPDRFSGHQFPNYSSELNVNALLLGDSALYLCASSLFLGTGNTIYFGEGSWLTVV.

The chain links TRBV18 to TRBJ2-7; D possibly corresponds to TRBD2 (6 bases). This CDR3 has 18 amino acids. Per germline, CDR1 KGHSH and CDR2 LQKENI. Trimming stripped 6 bases from V and 0 bases from J, with 24 bases between. The CDR3 nucleotides read TGTGCCAGCTCCCCGTATCCAAGGGGACTCGTGGGCTCCTACGAGCAGTACTTC. Its protein product is CASSPYPRGLVGSYEQYF.

This chain connects TRBV4-2 to TRBJ1-1; D may be TRBD1 (6 bases). Germline CDR1 LGHNA, CDR2 YNFKEQ. Trimming cost V 3 bases and J 4 bases, with 12 bases left between them. CDR3 length: 14 amino acids. CDR3 in amino acids: CASSQNRVGTEAFF. CDR3 nucleotide sequence: TGTGCCAGCAGCCAGAACAGGGTAGGCACTGAAGCTTTCTTT.

By share, this clone counts as medium-sized (0.01 to 0.1%). The V and J genes are TRBV4-1 and TRBJ2-2; TRBD2 matches 11 bases. The germline gives CDR1 MGHRA, CDR2 YSYEKL. This CDR3 region has 16 residues. With 8 bases clipped from V and 3 bases from J, the junction kept 8 bases outside the gene matches. The CDR3 reads CASGLTSGSYTGELFF. In nucleotides, the CDR3 is TGCGCCAGCGGATTAACTAGCGGGAGTTACACCGGGGAGCTGTTTTTT.

The V call is TRBV28, the J call TRBJ2-5; 9 bases match TRBD2. The CDR3 totals 15 residues. Germline V lookup: CDR1 MDHEN, CDR2 SYDVKM. J was trimmed by 5 bases and V by 4 bases; bases with no gene match: 8. The CDR3 nucleotides are TGTGCCAGCAGTTCACTAGCGGGTATTGGGGAGACCCAGTACTTC. This encodes CASSSLAGIGETQYF.

The chain uses TRBV28 and TRBJ1-1; D possibly corresponds to TRBD1 (5 bases). The germline V gene encodes CDR1 MDHEN and CDR2 SYDVKM. V lost 4 bases and J 6 bases, leaving 9 bases between the germline ends. The CDR3 length is 12 residues. The CDR3 DNA follows: TGTGCCAGCAGTTCCCAGGGTGCTGAAGCTTTCTTT. It is translated as CASSSQGAEAFF.

The chain has TRBV19 and TRBJ2-5; D is possibly TRBD2 (6 bases). Trimming stripped 3 bases from V and 6 bases from J, with 17 bases between. Germline V gene lookup returns CDR1 LNHDA and CDR2 SQIVND (reference sequence). This CDR3 has 15 amino acids. This CDR3 is CASSMKGRDFKTQYF. The CDR3 DNA follows: TGTGCCAGTAGTATGAAGGGTAGGGACTTTAAGACCCAGTACTTC.